The present entry profiles one TCR beta chain with its context. In the original processing: Quantification of nucleated cells was approximated via reference gene primer amplification. The repertoire was sequenced with immunoSEQ multiplex PCR; TCRdb's copy has only in-frame clones and lacks some. V, J and clone size reflect that table, while D and trimming were determined from the DNA. The top ten hold about 12% of the sample, which has 40,000 or so clones, over 80% seen once. This sample was taken from a study of blood T cell repertoires in COVID-19. CDR3 length: 13 amino acids. Germline CDR1 and CDR2: ENHRY and SYGVKD. V lost 8 bases and J 10 bases, leaving 17 bases between the germline ends.

The sequence was collected from a human donor in a cohort sampled during active COVID-19. The rearrangement joins TRBV10-3 to TRBJ2-2; TRBD1 might be the D (7 bases). The sample consisted of peripheral blood. CDR3 protein: CAIGGTAGPELFF. The CDR3 DNA sequence: TGTGCCATCGGGGGGACAGCTGGCCCGGAGCTGTTTTTT.